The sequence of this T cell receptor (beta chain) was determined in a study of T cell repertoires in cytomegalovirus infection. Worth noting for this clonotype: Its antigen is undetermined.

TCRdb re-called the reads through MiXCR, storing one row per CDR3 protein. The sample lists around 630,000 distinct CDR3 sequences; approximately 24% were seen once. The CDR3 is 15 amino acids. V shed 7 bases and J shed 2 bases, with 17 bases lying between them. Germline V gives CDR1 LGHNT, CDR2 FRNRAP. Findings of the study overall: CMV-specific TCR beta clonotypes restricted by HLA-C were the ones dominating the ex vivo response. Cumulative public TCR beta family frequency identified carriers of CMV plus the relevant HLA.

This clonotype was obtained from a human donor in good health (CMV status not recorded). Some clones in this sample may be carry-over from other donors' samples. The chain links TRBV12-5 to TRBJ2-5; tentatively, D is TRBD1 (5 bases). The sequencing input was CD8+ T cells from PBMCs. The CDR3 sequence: CASAPDTFNQETQYF. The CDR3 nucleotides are TGTGCTAGTGCCCCGGACACGTTTAATCAAGAGACCCAGTACTTC.